This TCR beta chain was retrieved from a study of blood T cell repertoires in COVID-19. Study at large: The study drew acute and convalescent COVID-19 samples from the United States, Italy and Spain.

The study recruited exposed participants who had met a COVID-19 case within 2 weeks before entry. The CDR3 contains 12 residues. V was trimmed by 7 bases and J by 8 bases, leaving 14 bases between them. Repertoires were generated with immunoSEQ multiplex PCR, while TCRdb's copy carries only in-frame clones and drops some. The sample holds around 270,000 clones, 88% seen once. The sample taken for sequencing was PBMCs or T cells enriched from blood (not recorded which). The TCR comes from a woman aged 40 to 50 who had been exposed to COVID-19. The chain combines TRBV12-3 or TRBV12-4 with TRBJ1-2; TRBD1 is a possible D gene (6 bases). CDR3 loop: CASNDRTDGYTF. CDR3 DNA sequence: TGTGCCAGCAATGACAGGACGGACGGCTACACCTTC.